The 31 T cell receptor beta chains below were found in one sample sequenced in a study of OX40 agonist ivuxolimab in advanced cancers. Sequencing used immunoSEQ multiplex PCR; TCRdb keeps in-frame clones, though not all of them. The top ten hold 0.95% to 1.2% of the sample, which has tens of thousands of clones, approximately 80% seen once. Sequences were derived from CD4+ or CD8+ T cells sorted from blood, sampled in a trial of the OX40 agonist ivuxolimab. The receptors derive from an adult with an advanced solid tumor such as melanoma, head and neck, liver or kidney cancer.

This rearrangement joins TRBV19 to TRBJ2-5, with D possibly being TRBD1 or TRBD2 (6 bases each). The CDR3 is 15 amino acids. Germline CDR1 LNHDA, CDR2 SQIVND (reference sequence). V lost 6 bases to trimming and J lost 6 bases, with 20 bases between them. The CDR3 reads CASRKNLRGPKTQYF. In DNA, the CDR3 is TGTGCCAGTAGAAAAAATCTACGGGGGCCGAAGACCCAGTACTTC.

The chain couples TRBV15 to TRBJ2-3; D unresolved. Germline CDR1 and CDR2: LNHNV and YYDKDF (reference sequence). The CDR3 is made up of 14 amino acids. The ends were cut back, 0 bases at V and 2 bases at J, with 6 bases in the middle. The CDR3 here is CATSREAFTDTQYF. In DNA form, the CDR3 reads TGTGCCACCAGCAGAGAGGCGTTCACAGATACGCAGTATTTT.

V is TRBV7-2 and J is TRBJ1-3; TRBD1 matches at 12 bases. V dropped 3 bases and J dropped 5; count of bases not matched to a gene: 5. The CDR3 sequence is 16 residues long. Germline V gene lookup returns CDR1 SGHTA and CDR2 FQGNSA. CDR3 sequence (DNA): TGTGCCAGCAGCTTCAGTGGGACAGGGGGCAGAAACACCATATATTTT. The encoded protein is CASSFSGTGGRNTIYF.

The chain links TRBV4-3 to TRBJ2-7; D not resolved. CDR1 LGHNA and CDR2 YSLEER come from the germline V gene. The CDR3 spans 13 residues. Trimming pared 6 bases from V and 1 base from J, leaving 10 bases between. The CDR3 nucleotides read TGCGCCAGCAGTCAACAGCTTTCCTACGAGCAGTACTTC. This codes for CASSQQLSYEQYF.

This clone occurred once. The chain carries TRBV18 and TRBJ1-3, with a weak D call TRBD1 (6 bases). V lost 4 bases to trimming and J lost 1 base, with 11 bases between them. CDR3 length: 15 residues. Germline CDR1 is KGHSH and CDR2 is LQKENI. This chain's CDR3 is CASSLDRTSGNTIYF. The CDR3 bases are TGTGCCAGCTCACTAGACAGGACTTCTGGAAACACCATATATTTT.

This rearrangement joins TRBV11-2 to TRBJ2-6; D may match TRBD1 or TRBD2 (6 bases each). Per the germline V gene, CDR1 is SGHAT and CDR2 is FQNNGV. This CDR3 is 15 amino acids long. Trimming shortened V by 4 bases and J by 5 bases, and 12 bases separated the two germline ends. As DNA, the CDR3 is TGTGCCAGCAGCTCCAGGGGACTGTGGGCCAACGTCCTGACTTTC. Amino acid sequence: CASSSRGLWANVLTF.

The chain is built from TRBV18 and TRBJ1-2, with 7 bases lining up with TRBD1. This CDR3 comprises 12 residues. The germline V gene has CDR1 KGHSH and CDR2 LQKENI. J lost 5 bases, V lost 3 bases, and 0 bases had no gene match. For the CDR3, the DNA is TGTGCCAGCTCACCGGGACAGTATGGCTACACCTTC. Protein sequence: CASSPGQYGYTF.

The chain couples TRBV5-6 to TRBJ2-7, with 7 bases identical to TRBD1. V was pared by 3 bases and J by 3 bases, with 3 bases of the junction left unmatched. The CDR3 is 13 residues long. Germline lookup yields CDR1 SGHDT and CDR2 YYEEEE. The CDR3, as DNA: TGTGCCAGCAGCTGGGACAGAAACTACGAGCAGTACTTC. Translation gives CASSWDRNYEQYF.

The chain joins TRBV18 to TRBJ1-2; weak D call: TRBD1 (5 bases). CDR1 and CDR2 (germline): KGHSH, LQKENI. Between the trimmed V and J ends, which lost 6 bases and 10 bases, there was a span of 21 bases. The CDR3 has 14 amino acids. The CDR3 bases are TGTGCCAGCTCCCACGGGGACTCTACTTCACCCTACACCTTC. Protein: CASSHGDSTSPYTF.

This clone occurred a few times. The chain links TRBV4-2 to TRBJ1-1, with D perhaps matching TRBD1 (5 bases). V was pared by 1 base and J by 3 bases, with 9 bases between. The CDR3 is 14 amino acids. CDR1 and CDR2 from the germline V gene are LGHNA and YNFKEQ. The CDR3 nucleotides read TGTGCCAGCAGCCAAGTCTCGGGGGACACTGAAGCTTTCTTT. It codes for CASSQVSGDTEAFF.

This clone was found a few times. The V and J genes are TRBV18 and TRBJ1-6; a possible D gene is TRBD1 (5 bases). Germline V CDR1 and CDR2: KGHSH, LQKENI. The V end was cut by 3 bases, the J end by 11 bases, with 14 bases between. The CDR3 consists of 14 residues. The CDR3 here is CASSPTALGTPLHF. In DNA form, the CDR3 reads TGTGCCAGCTCACCGACAGCTTTAGGGACACCCCTCCACTTT.

The chain carries TRBV7-2 and TRBJ2-5, with 9 bases fitting TRBD1. V gave up 6 bases and J gave up 1 base; unmatched junction bases: 3. CDR3 size: 14 residues. The V gene's germline CDR1 is SGHTA and CDR2 FQGNSA. As DNA, the CDR3 is TGTGCCAGCAGTTCGACAGGGGGCCAAGAGACCCAGTACTTC. Residues: CASSSTGGQETQYF.

This chain joins TRBV7-2 and TRBJ1-5; 7 nucleotides align to TRBD1. This CDR3 spans 15 amino acids. V was pared by 3 bases and J by 6 bases, with 8 bases of the junction left unmatched. Germline V gene sequence: CDR1 SGHTA, CDR2 FQGNSA. This CDR3 is CASSFQQGSRQPQHF. The CDR3 DNA reads as TGTGCCAGCAGCTTTCAACAGGGGTCCCGTCAGCCCCAGCATTTT.

This clone was picked up a small number of times. CDR3 DNA: TGTGCCAGCAGTCCAGGGGGCTCTGGGGCCAACGTCCTGACTTTC. This encodes CASSPGGSGANVLTF. The chain carries TRBV4-2 and TRBJ2-6, with 7 bases fitting TRBD1. V dropped 6 bases and J dropped 0; count of bases not matched to a gene: 2. This CDR3 region has 15 residues. CDR1 is LGHNA and CDR2 is YNFKEQ in the germline V gene.

The V and J genes are TRBV6-5 and TRBJ2-3, with D perhaps matching TRBD1 or TRBD2 (6 bases each). CDR3 length: 15 residues. Per the germline V gene, CDR1 is MNHEY and CDR2 is SVGAGI. Trimming cost V 7 bases and J 2 bases, with 16 bases left between them. For the CDR3, the DNA is TGTGCCAGCACCGAGGGGGGACGGTTCACAGATACGCAGTATTTT. Translation gives CASTEGGRFTDTQYF.

The gene calls are TRBV6-4 and TRBJ2-4; D is perhaps TRBD1 (5 bases). Germline CDR1 is MRHNA and CDR2 is SNTAGT. The CDR3 covers 17 residues. Between the trimmed V and J ends, which lost 3 bases and 0 bases, there was a span of 15 bases. In DNA form, the CDR3 reads TGTGCCAGCAGTGAGGGGCAGAGCATTCTAGCCAAAAACATTCAGTACTTC. It yields the protein CASSEGQSILAKNIQYF.

The chain carries TRBV6-6 and TRBJ1-2, with TRBD1 matching over 9 bases. CDR3 length: 15 amino acids. V shed 8 bases, J shed 0 bases, and the junction held 7 bases outside the gene matches. Per germline, CDR1 MNHNY and CDR2 SVGAGI (reference sequence). Here the CDR3 reads CASGGTGRANYGYTF. The CDR3 region has the DNA TGTGCCAGCGGGGGGACAGGGCGGGCTAACTATGGCTACACCTTC.

The J gene is TRBJ1-2, the V gene TRBV5-1; unclear D gene. V was shortened by 4 bases and J by 1 base, with 8 bases between the two germline ends. The CDR3 has 13 residues. Germline assignment: CDR1 SGHRS and CDR2 YFSETQ. CDR3 amino acids: CASSAGVNYGYTF. For the CDR3, the DNA is TGCGCCAGCAGCGCCGGGGTTAACTATGGCTACACCTTC.

V gene TRBV6-1 combines with J gene TRBJ2-1; 9 positions agree with TRBD1. With 6 bases clipped from V and 6 bases from J, the junction kept 6 bases outside the gene matches. The germline gives CDR1 MNHNS, CDR2 SASEGT. The CDR3 contains 14 residues. The CDR3 DNA reads TGTGCCAGCAGGCCTGGACAGGGGCTCAATGAGCAGTTCTTC. This codes for CASRPGQGLNEQFF.

Of note for this clone: Because the CDR3's place on the DNA is in doubt, the DNA is left out and the CDR3 is given as listed by TCRdb. This chain uses TRBV15 with TRBJ2-2; the D call TRBD1 from the table was never checked on the DNA. The CDR3 spans 20 amino acids, including both terminal residues. Germline assignment: CDR1 LNHNV and CDR2 YYDKDF (reference sequence). Here the CDR3 reads CATSILGEGTGAPNTGELFF.

With regard to this clone: Other DNA sequences in this specimen translate into the identical CDR3. The chain recombines TRBV6-1 with TRBJ1-6; tentative D call: TRBD1 (5 bases). The V end lost 0 bases, the J end lost 8 bases, and 11 bases lay between the germline ends. The CDR3 has 15 amino acids. Germline V gene sequence: CDR1 MNHNS, CDR2 SASEGT. The CDR3: CASSEAWGLDSPLHF. The CDR3 bases are TGTGCCAGCAGTGAAGCTTGGGGGTTGGATTCACCCCTCCACTTT.

In DNA, the CDR3 is TGCAGCGTTGATTTCAGGAGCAGACTTAACTATGGCTACACCTTC. Amino acid sequence: CSVDFRSRLNYGYTF. The chain is built from TRBV29-1 and TRBJ1-2, with no clear D. CDR1 is SQVTM and CDR2 is ANQGSEA in the germline V gene. The V end lost 3 bases, the J end lost 1 base, and 15 bases lay between the germline ends. The CDR3 loop spans 15 amino acids.

This chain links TRBV9 with TRBJ2-3, with 11 bases lining up with TRBD2. Trimming cost V 4 bases and J 3 bases; bases outside gene matches: 4. CDR3 size: 15 residues. Germline CDR1 reads SGDLS; CDR2 reads YYNGEE. This chain's CDR3 is CASSISGGATDTQYF. CDR3 in DNA: TGTGCCAGCAGCATTAGCGGGGGGGCAACAGATACGCAGTATTTT.

V gene TRBV7-9 combines with J gene TRBJ2-5; 8 bases align to TRBD2. The germline gives CDR1 SEHNR, CDR2 FQNEAQ (reference sequence). This CDR3 contains 17 residues. Germline trimming cut 2 bases from V and 1 base from J; bases unmatched to any gene: 9. The CDR3 DNA reads as TGTGCCAGCAGCTTATGGGGCGCGGGGGGCCCCCAAGAGACCCAGTACTTC. It codes for CASSLWGAGGPQETQYF.

This rearrangement joins TRBV5-5 to TRBJ2-5; D uncertain. The V gene lost 4 bases and the J gene lost 1 base, with 14 bases spanning the gap. The germline CDR1 and CDR2 sequences are SGHKS and YYEKEE (reference sequence). The CDR3 totals 15 residues. The CDR3 region has the DNA TGTGCCAGCAGCCCCAACCGGGCGGTCCAAGAGACCCAGTACTTC. Residues: CASSPNRAVQETQYF. The variable domain in full, completed from reference TRBV5-5 and TRBJ2-5, reads DAGVTQSPTHLIKTRGQQVTLRCSPISGHKSVSWYQQVLGQGPQFIFQYYEKEERGRGNFPDRFSARQFPNYSSELNVNALLLGDSALYLCASSPNRAVQETQYFGPGTRLLVL.

CDR3 DNA: TGTGCCAGCAGCTTAGTCAGGGCGGACACCGGGGAGCTGTTTTTT. Protein: CASSLVRADTGELFF. The V and J genes are TRBV7-6 and TRBJ2-2; possibly TRBD1 for D (5 bases). V lost 1 base and J lost 3, with 9 bases in between. This CDR3 has 15 residues. Germline assignment: CDR1 SGHVS and CDR2 FNYEAQ.

The rearrangement joins TRBV5-4 to TRBJ2-7; D perhaps matches TRBD1 (5 bases). CDR3 size: 14 residues. Looked up from germline, CDR1 is SGHNT and CDR2 is YYREEE (reference sequence). Trimming left V 4 bases short and J 5 bases short, with 16 bases between. The CDR3 nucleotides are TGTGCCAGCAGCCAGGGTGGTTTTGGCCACGAGCAGTACTTC. Its translation: CASSQGGFGHEQYF. Combining the CDR3 with reference TRBV5-4 and TRBJ2-7 gives the whole variable domain ETGVTQSPTHLIKTRGQQVTLRCSSQSGHNTVSWYQQALGQGPQFIFQYYREEENGRGNFPPRFSGLQFPNYSSELNVNALELDDSALYLCASSQGGFGHEQYFGPGTRLTVT.

V usage is TRBV6-1 and J usage is TRBJ2-3; a possible D gene is TRBD1 (6 bases). The germline V gene encodes CDR1 MNHNS and CDR2 SASEGT. The CDR3 runs 15 residues. V was trimmed by 5 bases and J by 0 bases, leaving 12 bases between them. CDR3 in amino acids: CASSRQGYSTDTQYF. As DNA, the CDR3 is TGTGCCAGCAGTCGCCAGGGGTATAGCACAGATACGCAGTATTTT.

This clone was picked up one time. The chain uses TRBV14 and TRBJ2-2, with 9 bases identical to TRBD1. With V trimmed by 4 bases and J by 7 bases, 7 bases remained unmatched. Germline V gene sequence: CDR1 SGHDN, CDR2 FVKESK. The CDR3 spans 15 residues. The CDR3 DNA is TGTGCCAGCAGCCCCCGGACAGGGGTTGGCGGGGAGCTGTTTTTT. Residues: CASSPRTGVGGELFF. The full variable domain, rest sourced from reference TRBV14 and TRBJ2-2, is EAGVTQFPSHSVIEKGQTVTLRCDPISGHDNLYWYRRVMGKEIKFLLHFVKESKQDESGMPNNRFLAERTGGTYSTLKVQPAELEDSGVYFCASSPRTGVGGELFFGEGSRLTVL.

J is TRBJ2-1 and V is TRBV4-3; D unresolved. Germline V gene lookup returns CDR1 LGHNA and CDR2 YSLEER. CDR3 length equals 15 residues. V lost 1 base and J 2 bases, leaving 9 bases between the germline ends. The CDR3 sequence is CASSQVLDPYNEQFF. CDR3 DNA: TGCGCCAGCAGCCAAGTATTAGACCCCTACAATGAGCAGTTCTTC.

The V gene is TRBV27, the J gene TRBJ2-3; D not certain. V lost 6 bases and J lost 1, with 17 bases in between. The CDR3 totals 16 residues. Germline V lookup: CDR1 MNHEY, CDR2 SMNVEV (reference sequence). CDR3 sequence (DNA): TGTGCCAGCAGCTCCCCAGGAACTGGGGGCACAGATACGCAGTATTTT. This translates into CASSSPGTGGTDTQYF.